A selection of T cell receptor beta chains follows, all from one sample in a study of post-analysis software for immune sequencing data. One entry per CDR3 protein, called by TCRdb with MiXCR from the PCR reads. Of 650,000 to 900,000 distinct CDR3 sequences in the sample, around 45% are singletons; the top ten hold roughly 5%. Sequenced input: blood. These receptors all stem from a girl under 18 with multiple sclerosis. The CDR3 runs from the conserved cysteine through the conserved F or W. The order of the fields is CDR3 DNA, CDR3 protein, clone size, D gene, V gene, J gene. D genes are given only for firm matches. Not all rows give a size; the values are once, few, many and, for expanded clones, a class.

CDR3 DNA: TGTGCCAGCAGTCTCGGACAGATGTACGAGCAGTACTTC; CDR3 protein: CASSLGQMYEQYF; clone size: once; D gene: -; V gene: TRBV27; J gene: TRBJ2-7
CDR3 DNA: TGTGCCAGCAGTTACTCTGAGGGAGGAGAGCAGTTCTTC; CDR3 protein: CASSYSEGGEQFF; clone size: -; D gene: -; V gene: TRBV6-5; J gene: TRBJ2-1
CDR3 DNA: TGCAGTGCTAGAGCACGGGGAGCGGGAGTTAACACAGATACGCAGTATTTT; CDR3 protein: CSARARGAGVNTDTQYF; clone size: -; D gene: TRBD2; V gene: TRBV20-1; J gene: TRBJ2-3
CDR3 DNA: TGTGCTAGTGGTTTGGTAAGACTGAATAGCACAGATACGCAGTATTTT; CDR3 protein: CASGLVRLNSTDTQYF; clone size: -; D gene: -; V gene: TRBV12-5; J gene: TRBJ2-3
CDR3 DNA: TGTGCCAGCAGCTTATGGGGCGGGAGCCCAGATACGCAGTATTTT; CDR3 protein: CASSLWGGSPDTQYF; clone size: -; D gene: TRBD2; V gene: TRBV7-8; J gene: TRBJ2-3
CDR3 DNA: TGCGCCAGCAGCTTGGACGCTAGCGGGATCCCAGATACGCAGTATTTT; CDR3 protein: CASSLDASGIPDTQYF; clone size: -; D gene: TRBD2; V gene: TRBV5-1; J gene: TRBJ2-3
CDR3 DNA: TGTGCCAGCGGCATGAGGGGCAGGATGGTCTCTGAAGCTTTCTTT; CDR3 protein: CASGMRGRMVSEAFF; clone size: -; D gene: -; V gene: TRBV3-1; J gene: TRBJ1-1
CDR3 DNA: TGTGCCAGCAGTTTGGCTACGGCAGGGATTGGATATGAGCAGTTCTTC; CDR3 protein: CASSLATAGIGYEQFF; clone size: -; D gene: -; V gene: TRBV27; J gene: TRBJ2-1
CDR3 DNA: TGTGCCATCAGTGACAGGGGGTACGGGGAGCAGTACTTC; CDR3 protein: CAISDRGYGEQYF; clone size: -; D gene: TRBD1; V gene: TRBV10-3; J gene: TRBJ2-7
CDR3 DNA: TGCAGCGTCAAAAGGGGGAGCGGGGGGGCCTATGAGCAGTTCTTC; CDR3 protein: CSVKRGSGGAYEQFF; clone size: -; D gene: TRBD2; V gene: TRBV29-1; J gene: TRBJ2-1
CDR3 DNA: TGTGCCAGCAGCGCCAACAGGGGACTAGCGGGAGAGGAGACCCAGTACTTC; CDR3 protein: CASSANRGLAGEETQYF; clone size: -; D gene: TRBD2; V gene: TRBV9; J gene: TRBJ2-5
CDR3 DNA: TGCAGTGCTACGAAGACCCAAGGGATCTACGAGCAGTACTTC; CDR3 protein: CSATKTQGIYEQYF; clone size: -; D gene: -; V gene: TRBV20-1; J gene: TRBJ2-7
CDR3 DNA: TGTGCCAGCAGCGTGGACAGGGACACTGAAGCTTTCTTT; CDR3 protein: CASSVDRDTEAFF; clone size: -; D gene: TRBD1; V gene: TRBV12-3/TRBV12-4; J gene: TRBJ1-1
CDR3 DNA: TGTGCCAGCAGCTTGCTTACTGGCCGCTTCCCAGATACGCAGTATTTT; CDR3 protein: CASSLLTGRFPDTQYF; clone size: few; D gene: -; V gene: TRBV5-5; J gene: TRBJ2-3
CDR3 DNA: TGTGCCATCACCGGGACAGGGTCTGCGGATGGCTACACCTTC; CDR3 protein: CAITGTGSADGYTF; clone size: -; D gene: TRBD1; V gene: TRBV10-3; J gene: TRBJ1-2
CDR3 DNA: TGTGCCATCAGTGAACCGGGGGAGGGTTACACAGATACGCAGTATTTT; CDR3 protein: CAISEPGEGYTDTQYF; clone size: -; D gene: TRBD2; V gene: TRBV10-3; J gene: TRBJ2-3
CDR3 DNA: TGTGCCTGGACAAGGGGCTACGAGCAGTACTTC; CDR3 protein: CAWTRGYEQYF; clone size: -; D gene: -; V gene: TRBV30; J gene: TRBJ2-7
CDR3 DNA: TGTGCCAGCAGTGGCTCGCGGGGTAGCACAGATACGCAGTATTTT; CDR3 protein: CASSGSRGSTDTQYF; clone size: -; D gene: -; V gene: TRBV2; J gene: TRBJ2-3
CDR3 DNA: TGCGCCAGCAGCTTGAGGGTCTCTGGGGCCAACGTCCTGACTTTC; CDR3 protein: CASSLRVSGANVLTF; clone size: -; D gene: -; V gene: TRBV5-1; J gene: TRBJ2-6
CDR3 DNA: TGTGCCAGCAGCCCAACCGGGACTAGAGCTATCAATGAGCAGTTCTTC; CDR3 protein: CASSPTGTRAINEQFF; clone size: -; D gene: TRBD2; V gene: TRBV3-1; J gene: TRBJ2-1
CDR3 DNA: TGTGCCATCAGTGAACCAGGGCGGGAGTATGGCTACACCTTC; CDR3 protein: CAISEPGREYGYTF; clone size: -; D gene: -; V gene: TRBV10-3; J gene: TRBJ1-2
CDR3 DNA: TGTGCCAGCAGAGAGACAGGGAAAACTGAAGCTTTCTTT; CDR3 protein: CASRETGKTEAFF; clone size: -; D gene: TRBD1; V gene: TRBV6-2/TRBV6-3; J gene: TRBJ1-1
CDR3 DNA: TGCGCCAGCAGTGAAGGGACTAGCGGGAGGCCAGATACGCAGTATTTT; CDR3 protein: CASSEGTSGRPDTQYF; clone size: -; D gene: TRBD2; V gene: TRBV5-1; J gene: TRBJ2-3
CDR3 DNA: TGTGCCAGCAGCTTAGGCCAGGTAGCTGGGGCCAGCGTCCTGACTTTC; CDR3 protein: CASSLGQVAGASVLTF; clone size: few; D gene: -; V gene: TRBV11-3; J gene: TRBJ2-6
CDR3 DNA: TGCAGTGCTAGAGAACTAGCGACTAGCACAGATACGCAGTATTTT; CDR3 protein: CSARELATSTDTQYF; clone size: few; D gene: TRBD2; V gene: TRBV20-1; J gene: TRBJ2-3
CDR3 DNA: TGTGCCAGCAGCTTAGCACAGTTTCAAGAGACCCAGTACTTC; CDR3 protein: CASSLAQFQETQYF; clone size: few; D gene: -; V gene: TRBV7-2; J gene: TRBJ2-5
CDR3 DNA: TGTGCCAGCAGCCGGGGAAGTAGCGGGGATACGCAGTATTTT; CDR3 protein: CASSRGSSGDTQYF; clone size: -; D gene: TRBD2; V gene: TRBV7-2; J gene: TRBJ2-3
CDR3 DNA: TGTGCCAGCAGCCCCACCGACAGGGTGAATTCACCCCTCCACTTT; CDR3 protein: CASSPTDRVNSPLHF; clone size: -; D gene: TRBD1; V gene: TRBV7-9; J gene: TRBJ1-6
CDR3 DNA: TGCAGCGTTGAAGGGTCGCCCCAAGAGACCCAGTACTTC; CDR3 protein: CSVEGSPQETQYF; clone size: -; D gene: -; V gene: TRBV29-1; J gene: TRBJ2-5
CDR3 DNA: TGTGCCATCAGTAAAGGACGGACTAGCGGGAGGCGAATGGCGGAGACCCAGTACTTC; CDR3 protein: CAISKGRTSGRRMAETQYF; clone size: -; D gene: TRBD2; V gene: TRBV10-3; J gene: TRBJ2-5
CDR3 DNA: TGCGCCAGCAGATACGATACCGGGTACGAGCAGTACTTC; CDR3 protein: CASRYDTGYEQYF; clone size: few; D gene: -; V gene: TRBV5-1; J gene: TRBJ2-7
CDR3 DNA: TGCAGTGCGACCGGTGGACTAGCGGGAATCAACGAGCGGTACTTC; CDR3 protein: CSATGGLAGINERYF; clone size: -; D gene: TRBD2; V gene: TRBV20-1; J gene: TRBJ2-5
CDR3 DNA: TGTGCCACCGGGAGTTACACTGAAGCTTTCTTT; CDR3 protein: CATGSYTEAFF; clone size: -; D gene: -; V gene: TRBV15; J gene: TRBJ1-1
CDR3 DNA: TGTGCCAGCAGAATCGGACAGGGCGGCGGGGAGCTGTTTTTT; CDR3 protein: CASRIGQGGGELFF; clone size: -; D gene: TRBD1; V gene: TRBV7-3; J gene: TRBJ2-2
CDR3 DNA: TGTGCCACCAGCGCACCGACAGGTCGAGGGGGGGAGACCCAGTACTTC; CDR3 protein: CATSAPTGRGGETQYF; clone size: -; D gene: -; V gene: TRBV15; J gene: TRBJ2-5
CDR3 DNA: TGTGCCATCAGTGAGTCGTCTGGACTAGAGGGCTACAATGAGCAGTTCTTC; CDR3 protein: CAISESSGLEGYNEQFF; clone size: few; D gene: TRBD2; V gene: TRBV10-3; J gene: TRBJ2-1
CDR3 DNA: TGTGCCAGCAGTTTAGGCAGGCACTACGAGCAGTACTTC; CDR3 protein: CASSLGRHYEQYF; clone size: few; D gene: -; V gene: TRBV27; J gene: TRBJ2-7
CDR3 DNA: TGCGCCAGCAGCCTAGGGACAGACGTTGGGACCCAGTACTTC; CDR3 protein: CASSLGTDVGTQYF; clone size: -; D gene: TRBD1; V gene: TRBV4-3; J gene: TRBJ2-5
CDR3 DNA: TGTGCCACCAGCAGACGGTTAGGGTCAGGGGAGACCCAGTACTTC; CDR3 protein: CATSRRLGSGETQYF; clone size: -; D gene: -; V gene: TRBV15; J gene: TRBJ2-5
CDR3 DNA: TGTGCCAGTGTAGCAGGGGGCCACAATGAGCAGTTCTTC; CDR3 protein: CASVAGGHNEQFF; clone size: -; D gene: TRBD1; V gene: TRBV6-6; J gene: TRBJ2-1
CDR3 DNA: TGTGCCAGCAGTTACTCGACGTGGGTGGGAGGGCCGAACTCCTACGAGCAGTACTTC; CDR3 protein: CASSYSTWVGGPNSYEQYF; clone size: -; D gene: TRBD2; V gene: TRBV6-5; J gene: TRBJ2-7
CDR3 DNA: TGTGCCAGCAGCCTCGGGACAGAAGGCTACGAGCAGTACTTC; CDR3 protein: CASSLGTEGYEQYF; clone size: -; D gene: TRBD1; V gene: TRBV7-3; J gene: TRBJ2-7
CDR3 DNA: TGTGCCAGCAGTAACGAAGGGGGGCGGAATCAGCCCCAGCATTTT; CDR3 protein: CASSNEGGRNQPQHF; clone size: few; D gene: -; V gene: TRBV6-1; J gene: TRBJ1-5
CDR3 DNA: TGTGCCAGCAGCTTAGGAGGCAGACCTAACTATGGCTACACCTTC; CDR3 protein: CASSLGGRPNYGYTF; clone size: few; D gene: -; V gene: TRBV7-9; J gene: TRBJ1-2
CDR3 DNA: TGCAGCGTTCGGGGTGTTAGGGGCAATGAGCAGTTCTTC; CDR3 protein: CSVRGVRGNEQFF; clone size: -; D gene: -; V gene: TRBV29-1; J gene: TRBJ2-1
CDR3 DNA: TGTGCCAGCACCGTGGATCAAGAGACCCAGTACTTC; CDR3 protein: CASTVDQETQYF; clone size: few; D gene: -; V gene: TRBV2; J gene: TRBJ2-5
CDR3 DNA: TGCGCCAGCAGCCAAGGTTTTACACTCACAGATACGCAGTATTTT; CDR3 protein: CASSQGFTLTDTQYF; clone size: -; D gene: -; V gene: TRBV4-1; J gene: TRBJ2-3
CDR3 DNA: TGTGCCAGCAGTACCGGGACATCGGCCAAAAACATTCAGTACTTC; CDR3 protein: CASSTGTSAKNIQYF; clone size: few; D gene: -; V gene: TRBV27; J gene: TRBJ2-4
CDR3 DNA: TGTGCCAGCAGTTTATCGACTAGCGGGAGGGCCTTGTCCTACGAGCAGTACTTC; CDR3 protein: CASSLSTSGRALSYEQYF; clone size: -; D gene: TRBD2; V gene: TRBV27; J gene: TRBJ2-7
CDR3 DNA: TGTGCCAGCAGCCAAGCCCCGACCAAAAACTACGAGCAGTACTTC; CDR3 protein: CASSQAPTKNYEQYF; clone size: -; D gene: -; V gene: TRBV3-1; J gene: TRBJ2-7
CDR3 DNA: TGTGCCATCAGCAAGGGACTGTACTACGAGCAGTACTTC; CDR3 protein: CAISKGLYYEQYF; clone size: -; D gene: -; V gene: TRBV10-3; J gene: TRBJ2-7
CDR3 DNA: TGTGCCAGCAGCTTAGGCGGGAGGTTCAACAATGAGCAGTTCTTC; CDR3 protein: CASSLGGRFNNEQFF; clone size: -; D gene: TRBD2; V gene: TRBV7-8; J gene: TRBJ2-1
CDR3 DNA: TGCAGTGCTCCACCCGGGGCTAGCTCCTACAATGAGCAGTACTTC; CDR3 protein: CSAPPGASSYNEQYF; clone size: -; D gene: -; V gene: TRBV20-1; J gene: TRBJ2-7
CDR3 DNA: TGTACCACCAGTGACCCTCCCATCCTTCCAGGCAGCGATGAGCAGTTCTTC; CDR3 protein: CTTSDPPILPGSDEQFF; clone size: -; D gene: -; V gene: TRBV24-1; J gene: TRBJ2-1